By share, the clone carrying this TCR beta chain ranks as medium-sized (0.01 to 0.1%). Its target is unknown. CD25-based Treg depletion was applied to purified naive CD4+ T cells. Trimming took off 6 bases at V and 4 bases at J, with 12 bases between the two ends. The CDR3 is 13 amino acids. TRBV12-4/TRBJ1-2 clonotypes were amplified with adaptor-ligated barcode primers. TCRdb ran MiXCR on the multiplex PCR reads and lists one entry per CDR3 protein. Found here are 500 to 650 distinct CDR3 sequences, 15% to 20% of them singletons; the top ten hold more than 40%. Study findings and constraints: Tumor Treg TCRs overlapped most with tumor naive CD4+ cells. Under 2.4% of tumor Treg sequences matched blood Tregs or memory cells. In terms of TCR gene usage, tumor memory CD4+ T cells clustered together with blood and lymph node memory CD4+ cells, as well as with lymph node naive CD4+ cells.

The chain employs TRBV12-3 or TRBV12-4 and TRBJ1-2; D unclear. The sequence was collected from a female donor with breast cancer. Sequences were obtained from naive CD4+ T cells sorted from blood. Subset: naive CD4+ T cells, CD4+CD45RA+CD25-. CDR3 sequence (DNA): TGTGCCAGCAGCCCCGGACCACGCTATGGCTACACCTTC. Residues: CASSPGPRYGYTF.